These 5 T cell receptor beta chains came from one sample sequenced in a study of cytotoxic CD8 clonotypes in ibrutinib-treated CLL. Sequencing was performed with immunoSEQ multiplex PCR; in TCRdb, only in-frame clones are kept and a portion is missing. Here the sample spans roughly 76,000 clones, around 81% being singletons. The sequences come from PBMCs, collected at disease progression, from a patient treated with ibrutinib. These receptors were taken from a human donor with chronic lymphocytic leukemia.

The gene calls are TRBV21-1 and TRBJ2-7; the D segment call TRBD1 is taken from the table without a DNA check. TRBV21-1 is a known pseudogene. This CDR3 is 14 amino acids long. In DNA form, the CDR3 reads TGTGCCAGCAGCACCGGACAACCATCCTACGAGCAGTACTTC. Residues: CASSTGQPSYEQYF.

V gene TRBV2 combines with J gene TRBJ2-5; no reliable D call. The CDR3 sequence is 13 residues long. The germline V and J ends were trimmed by 7 bases and 5 bases, with 14 bases remaining between them. Germline-derived CDR1 and CDR2 are SNHLY and FYNNEI. The CDR3 nucleotides read TGTGCCAGCAAAAAGCCGCGTAGGGAGACCCAGTACTTC. Translation: CASKKPRRETQYF.

This clone was picked up one time. J is TRBJ1-5 and V is TRBV18; 7 bases are a match to TRBD1. The CDR3 runs 14 residues. CDR1 KGHSH and CDR2 LQKENI come from the germline V gene. The V gene end was trimmed by 6 bases and the J gene end by 5 bases; junction bases not matched to a gene: 7. DNA of the CDR3: TGTGCCAGCTCGTTCAGGGGGTTCGATCAGCCCCAGCATTTT. Protein: CASSFRGFDQPQHF.

This clone showed up just a few times. This rearrangement joins TRBV10-1 to TRBJ2-7, with D tentatively TRBD1 (6 bases). The CDR3 spans 12 residues. Trimming removed 5 bases at V and 3 bases at J, with 8 bases between. CDR1 WNHNN and CDR2 SYGVQD come from the germline V gene (reference sequence). This CDR3 reads CASSQGGYEQYF. The CDR3 DNA is TGCGCCAGCAGTCAAGGGGGCTACGAGCAGTACTTC.

This chain uses TRBV6-6 with TRBJ2-7; TRBD2 matches at 8 bases. The CDR3 has 15 amino acids. Germline V gene sequence: CDR1 MNHNY, CDR2 SVGAGI (reference sequence). The junction had 11 bases not matched to a gene; V was cut back by 8 bases and J by 2 bases. The CDR3 sequence is CASGLLAGGTYEQYF. CDR3 in DNA: TGTGCCAGCGGCCTACTCGCGGGAGGTACCTACGAGCAGTACTTC.